The T cell receptor beta chain under discussion was sequenced for a study of PD-1 blockade in classical Hodgkin lymphoma. Some clones are missing from TCRdb's copy, which holds only in-frame ones; the method was immunoSEQ multiplex PCR. The table has about 30,000 clones, roughly nine tenths seen once. Trimming removed 2 bases from V and 4 bases from J; junction bases left unmatched: 12. CDR3 size: 18 residues. Germline-derived CDR1 and CDR2 are KGHSH and LQKENI. Time point noted: cycle 4 day 1 (C4D1), after about 6 weeks of nivolumab. Every single patient, without exception, relapsed after autologous stem cell transplantation, and brentuximab vedotin exposure varied. Magnetic negative selection served to purify CD4+ T cells out of PBMCs that had been thawed. Complete response, partial response or progressive disease was recorded as best response.

The input for sequencing was CD4+ T cells from blood, taken before the fourth cycle of nivolumab. The origin of this receptor is a human donor with classical Hodgkin lymphoma. The gene calls are TRBV18 and TRBJ2-1, with 9 positions matching TRBD2. CDR3 DNA sequence: TGTGCCAGCTCACCAGGTCACTATGCGGGAGGGTTATACAATGAGCAGTTCTTC. Protein: CASSPGHYAGGLYNEQFF. Full variable domain (remainder filled in from reference TRBV18 and TRBJ2-1): NAGVMQNPRHLVRRRGQEARLRCSPMKGHSHVYWYRQLPEEGLKFMVYLQKENIIDESGMPKERFSAEFPKEGPSILRIQQVVRGDSAAYFCASSPGHYAGGLYNEQFFGPGTRLTVL.